These 8 T cell receptor beta chains came from one sample sequenced in a study of somatic mutations in cytotoxic T cells in rheumatoid arthritis. Profiling relied on immunoSEQ multiplex PCR, and the TCRdb table lists in-frame clones only, not all of them. The sample includes 25,000 to 30,000 clones, about 87% seen only once; the top ten take about 10%. Sequenced sample: CD8+ T cells sorted from blood. Every receptor here comes from an adult with rheumatoid arthritis.

This sequence joins TRBV7-3 and TRBJ2-6; D is possibly TRBD2 (5 bases). The V gene lost 2 bases and the J gene lost 4 bases, with 9 bases spanning the gap. The CDR3 contains 15 residues. Germline CDR1 is SGHTA and CDR2 is FQGTGA. CDR3 DNA: TGTGCCAGCAGCTTAGAGGGTCCGGGGGCCAACGTCCTGACTTTC. Translation: CASSLEGPGANVLTF. The entire variable domain, with the rest obtained from reference TRBV7-3 and TRBJ2-6, is as follows: GAGVSQTPSNKVTEKGKYVELRCDPISGHTALYWYRQSLGQGPEFLIYFQGTGAADDSGLPNDRFFAVRPEGSVSTLKIQRTERGDSAVYLCASSLEGPGANVLTFGAGSRLTVL.

This chain's CDR3 is CASSPAMGPYEQYF. In DNA form, the CDR3 reads TGTGCCAGCAGCCCAGCAATGGGGCCCTACGAGCAGTACTTC. The rearrangement uses TRBV7-6 and TRBJ2-7; possible D gene TRBD1, 5 bases. This CDR3 has 14 amino acids. Germline V gene data show CDR1 as SGHVS and CDR2 as FNYEAQ. The germline V and J ends were trimmed by 5 bases and 2 bases, with 13 bases remaining between them.

The genes are TRBV29-1 and TRBJ1-2, with D tentatively TRBD1 (5 bases). Germline V gives CDR1 SQVTM, CDR2 ANQGSEA. V shed 2 bases and J shed 5 bases, with 21 bases lying between them. The CDR3 loop spans 16 amino acids. CDR3 coding DNA: TGCAGCGTTGAAATGGGCACGGGGGAATTAATGTATGGCTACACCTTC. This encodes CSVEMGTGELMYGYTF.

This clone has only one observation. The chain recombines TRBV9 with TRBJ1-2, with 8 bases identical to TRBD1. Germline CDR1 reads SGDLS; CDR2 reads YYNGEE. The CDR3 consists of 13 residues. V shed 0 bases, J shed 8 bases, and the junction held 3 bases outside the gene matches. For the CDR3, the DNA is TGTGCCAGCAGCGTAGGGACAGGGCTGGGCTACACCTTC. It encodes CASSVGTGLGYTF. Complete variable domain (other parts from reference TRBV9 and TRBJ1-2): DSGVTQTPKHLITATGQRVTLRCSPRSGDLSVYWYQQSLDQGLQFLIQYYNGEERAKGNILERFSAQQFPDLHSELNLSSLELGDSALYFCASSVGTGLGYTFGSGTRLTVV.

J is TRBJ2-3 and V is TRBV7-6, with D unresolved. The V end was cut by 1 base, the J end by 6 bases, with 5 bases between. This CDR3 contains 12 residues. Germline CDR1 SGHVS, CDR2 FNYEAQ. In DNA, the CDR3 is TGTGCCAGCAGCTTAGTCGGGGATACGCAGTATTTT. Its translation is CASSLVGDTQYF.

The chain joins TRBV14 to TRBJ2-5, with 10 bases matching TRBD2. CDR1 and CDR2 from the germline V gene are SGHDN and FVKESK. CDR3 length: 15 amino acids. V shed 6 bases, J shed 1 base, and the junction held 5 bases outside the gene matches. The CDR3 coding sequence is TGTGCCAGCAGTCGGGCTAGCGGGGGCCAAGAGACCCAGTACTTC. Its protein product is CASSRASGGQETQYF.

The V gene is TRBV7-8, the J gene TRBJ2-7, with TRBD2 identical over 9 bases. Trimming cost V 5 bases and J 3 bases; bases outside gene matches: 11. Germline CDR1 reads SGHVS; CDR2 reads FQNEAQ. CDR3 length: 16 residues. The CDR3, as DNA: TGTGCCAGCAGCGTCCTGGCGGGGGGGAACAGCTACGAGCAGTACTTC. Its protein product is CASSVLAGGNSYEQYF. Drawing the rest from reference TRBV7-8 and TRBJ2-7, the complete variable domain is GAGVSQSPRYKVAKRGQDVALRCDPISGHVSLFWYQQALGQGPEFLTYFQNEAQLDKSGLPSDRFFAERPEGSVSTLKIQRTQQEDSAVYLCASSVLAGGNSYEQYFGPGTRLTVT.

V usage is TRBV2 and J usage is TRBJ2-7; D ambiguous. CDR1 and CDR2 from the germline V gene are SNHLY and FYNNEI. The CDR3 runs to 14 residues. V lost 4 bases to trimming and J lost 0 bases, with 10 bases between them. Here the CDR3 DNA reads TGTGCCAGCAGTGTCAATACTGGCTCCTACGAGCAGTACTTC. Translating it yields CASSVNTGSYEQYF.